This entry lists 13 T cell receptor beta chains sequenced from one sample in a study of cytomegalovirus exposure and HLA in healthy donors. Use of 60 Vbeta and 13 Jbeta primers characterized the PCR. Assay used: immunoSEQ multiplex PCR; TCRdb lists only in-frame clones, some missing. The table has approximately 120,000 clones, 60% to 85% seen once. Material for sequencing was PBMCs. The receptors stem from a man between 25 and 39 years old in good health and CMV-seronegative.

This chain links TRBV7-8 with TRBJ2-6, with D tentatively TRBD1 (5 bases). Per the germline V gene, CDR1 is SGHVS and CDR2 is FQNEAQ. The V and J ends lost 0 bases and 0 bases respectively, with 9 bases between them. This CDR3 spans 17 amino acids. In DNA, the CDR3 is TGTGCCAGCAGCTTAGCGTACAGGACCTCTGGGGCCAACGTCCTGACTTTC. It encodes CASSLAYRTSGANVLTF.

This chain links TRBV19 with TRBJ2-3, with 8 positions matching TRBD2. The CDR3 length is 16 residues. Germline V gives CDR1 LNHDA, CDR2 SQIVND (reference sequence). Trimming removed 3 bases from V and 2 bases from J; junction bases left unmatched: 7. CDR3 in amino acids: CASSMRVAGSTDTQYF. For the CDR3, the DNA is TGTGCCAGTAGTATGAGGGTAGCGGGATCCACAGATACGCAGTATTTT.

This clone appeared once. This sequence joins TRBV4-1 and TRBJ1-5; D call uncertain. The germline gives CDR1 MGHRA, CDR2 YSYEKL. This CDR3 region has 16 residues. Trimming cost V 0 bases and J 3 bases, with 12 bases left between them. This CDR3 reads CASSQDPSEVNQPQHF. The CDR3 DNA reads TGCGCCAGCAGCCAAGATCCCAGCGAGGTCAATCAGCCCCAGCATTTT.

The chain carries TRBV6-1 and TRBJ2-3; 7 bases fit TRBD1. This CDR3 contains 14 residues. V trimming: 6 bases; J trimming: 4 bases; junction bases outside the gene matches: 7. Germline values: CDR1 MNHNS, CDR2 SASEGT. The DNA for the CDR3 is TGTGCCAGCAGACTTGGGACAGCGGCAGATACGCAGTATTTT. Its translation: CASRLGTAADTQYF.

The rearrangement uses TRBV6-5 and TRBJ2-7; weak D call: TRBD2 (5 bases). V was trimmed by 0 bases and J by 7 bases, leaving 13 bases between them. The CDR3 is made up of 14 amino acids. Germline assignment: CDR1 MNHEY and CDR2 SVGAGI. The DNA for the CDR3 is TGTGCCAGCAGTTACTCTTTGGGTTCGGGGGAGCAGTACTTC. Translated, it gives CASSYSLGSGEQYF.

V usage is TRBV11-2 and J usage is TRBJ1-2; TRBD1 might be the D (5 bases). V was trimmed by 1 base and J by 0 bases, leaving 18 bases between them. The germline V gene encodes CDR1 SGHAT and CDR2 FQNNGV. CDR3 length: 18 amino acids. The CDR3 sequence is CASSLAGEKIRPNYGYTF. CDR3 DNA: TGTGCCAGCAGCTTAGCGGGGGAAAAAATTCGCCCTAACTATGGCTACACCTTC.

The chain couples TRBV6-6 to TRBJ2-1, with a tentative D call TRBD2 (6 bases). The CDR3 has 16 residues. Germline CDR1 is MNHNY and CDR2 is SVGAGI (reference sequence). Trimming removed 2 bases at V and 5 bases at J, with 16 bases between. DNA of the CDR3: TGTGCCAGCAGTTACCCAGCGGGCGCTCGTGACAATGAGCAGTTCTTC. Its protein is CASSYPAGARDNEQFF.

CDR3 nucleotides: TGTGCCAGCAGTCTCGCGGGGGGGCCATCCTACGAGCAGTACTTC. This translates into CASSLAGGPSYEQYF. J is TRBJ2-7 and V is TRBV7-3, with 9 positions matching TRBD2. The CDR3 runs to 15 residues. The ends lost 6 bases at V and 1 base at J; junction bases unmatched: 7. Germline V CDR1 and CDR2: SGHTA, FQGTGA. The full variable domain, its missing parts supplied by reference TRBV7-3 and TRBJ2-7, is GAGVSQTPSNKVTEKGKYVELRCDPISGHTALYWYRQSLGQGPEFLIYFQGTGAADDSGLPNDRFFAVRPEGSVSTLKIQRTERGDSAVYLCASSLAGGPSYEQYFGPGTRLTVT.

This clone was detected once. The V gene is TRBV9, the J gene TRBJ2-3; 8 bases match TRBD1. The V segment lost 0 bases and the J segment 4 bases; nucleotides outside the gene matches: 7. The CDR3 extends over 16 amino acids. Looked up from germline, CDR1 is SGDLS and CDR2 is YYNGEE. CDR3 residues: CASSVGQGAGADTQYF. The CDR3 bases are TGTGCCAGCAGCGTAGGGCAGGGGGCCGGGGCAGATACGCAGTATTTT.

This clone has a handful of counts. V gene TRBV11-2 combines with J gene TRBJ2-1; TRBD1 agrees at 9 bases. Germline loops: CDR1 SGHAT, CDR2 FQNNGV. CDR3 length equals 15 residues. The ends lost 5 bases at V and 12 bases at J; junction bases unmatched: 14. CDR3 in amino acids: CASSQWDRATMRQFF. The CDR3 DNA is TGTGCCAGCAGCCAATGGGACAGGGCAACAATGAGGCAGTTCTTC.

This clone appeared a single time. CDR3 sequence (DNA): TGTGCCAGCAGCTTAGGTAGCAGCTACACTGAAGCTTTCTTT. This gives the protein CASSLGSSYTEAFF. The chain combines TRBV11-2 with TRBJ1-1; D is uncertain. Germline values: CDR1 SGHAT, CDR2 FQNNGV. V gave up 1 base and J gave up 3 bases, with 9 bases separating them. CDR3 size: 14 residues.

The chain employs TRBV13 and TRBJ1-1; 9 bases align to TRBD1. The CDR3 is made up of 16 amino acids. Germline lookup yields CDR1 PRHDT and CDR2 FYEKMQ (reference sequence). The V and J ends lost 4 bases and 1 base, in that order; junction bases with no gene match: 7. The CDR3 is CASSSGGDRANTEAFF. DNA for the CDR3: TGTGCCAGCAGCTCCGGGGGGGACAGGGCGAACACTGAAGCTTTCTTT.

A few counts support this clone. The chain carries TRBV27 and TRBJ2-7, with 9 bases aligning to TRBD1. This CDR3 has 17 amino acids. J lost 3 bases, V lost 2 bases, and 11 bases had no gene match. Germline V CDR1 and CDR2: MNHEY, SMNVEV (reference sequence). Here the CDR3 reads CASSLVGTGIFSYEQYF. Here the CDR3 DNA reads TGTGCCAGCAGTTTAGTCGGGACAGGGATTTTCAGCTACGAGCAGTACTTC.